This T cell receptor beta chain was recovered during a study of Ad26.COV2.S vaccination and SARS-CoV-2 variants. Only in-frame clones appear in the TCRdb table, and some are missing; sequencing was by immunoSEQ multiplex PCR. The repertoire holds about 680,000 clones, with 89% as singletons. In the case of this clone: Mismatch with germline at one junction end may stem from a read error.

CDR1 and CDR2 from the germline V gene are SEHNR and FQNEAQ (reference sequence). This CDR3 spans 13 amino acids. Noted treatment: 19 received Ad26.COV2.S at low or high dose, single or two shots; a few received placebo; per-sample allocation not given. Day 63 after the first vaccine or placebo injection was the time point for sampling. As its vector, the vaccine had Ad26, which expressed Wuhan-strain SARS-CoV-2 spike. The sequence was obtained from a person aged 18-60 years who received the Ad26.COV2.S COVID-19 vaccine or a placebo. V and J are TRBV7-9 and TRBJ2-4; perhaps D is TRBD1 or TRBD2 (5 bases each). Sample: peripheral blood, taken in a trial of Ad26.COV2.S vaccine versus placebo. CDR3 sequence (DNA): TGTGCCAGCAGCTTAGATGGGGGAGTTCTCTCGGCGTTC. It encodes CASSLDGGVLSAF.